Listed here are 27 T cell receptor beta chains from one sample, sequenced in a study of cytomegalovirus exposure and HLA in healthy donors. The PCR used 60 Vbeta and 13 Jbeta primers. Repertoires were generated with immunoSEQ multiplex PCR, while TCRdb's copy carries only in-frame clones and drops some. This table has nearly 200,000 clones, roughly 83% appearing once. Source material: PBMCs. The source is a male donor in good health and CMV-seropositive.

The chain combines TRBV2 with TRBJ1-1; the D is unclear. Germline CDR1 and CDR2: SNHLY and FYNNEI. Trimming took 3 bases from V and 0 from J, leaving 8 bases between them. This CDR3 is 14 amino acids long. The CDR3 nucleotides are TGTGCCAGCAGTGATGAGGGATTGAACACTGAAGCTTTCTTT. Translating it yields CASSDEGLNTEAFF. Looking up the rest from reference TRBV2 and TRBJ1-1 gives the full variable domain: EPEVTQTPSHQVTQMGQEVILRCVPISNHLYFYWYRQILGQKVEFLVSFYNNEISEKSEIFDDQFSVERPDGSNFTLKIRSTKLEDSAMYFCASSDEGLNTEAFFGQGTRLTVV.

The chain links TRBV9 to TRBJ2-7, with 7 bases identical to TRBD2. There are 15 residues in the CDR3. V was pared by 4 bases and J by 2 bases, with 9 bases of the junction left unmatched. Germline CDR1 and CDR2: SGDLS and YYNGEE. In DNA form, the CDR3 reads TGTGCCAGCAGCCCTCACCGGGGGGTGGCCTACGAGCAGTACTTC. Amino acids: CASSPHRGVAYEQYF.

The chain's CDR3 is CSAIQGDEQYF. CDR3 coding DNA: TGCAGTGCTATTCAGGGCGACGAGCAGTACTTC. J is TRBJ2-7 and V is TRBV20-1, with D possibly matching TRBD1 (5 bases). Trimming shortened V by 4 bases and J by 5 bases, and 9 bases separated the two germline ends. This CDR3 contains 11 residues. The germline V gene encodes CDR1 DFQATT and CDR2 SNEGSKA (reference sequence).

This clone was seen more than once but under ten times. The rearrangement joins TRBV11-2 to TRBJ1-2; no clear D. From germline, CDR1 is SGHAT and CDR2 FQNNGV. The CDR3 runs 15 residues. The germline V and J ends were trimmed by 7 bases and 1 base, with 16 bases remaining between them. This CDR3 reads CASTPSFGDNYGYTF. The DNA for the CDR3 is TGTGCCAGCACCCCGAGCTTCGGTGATAACTATGGCTACACCTTC.

This rearrangement joins TRBV28 to TRBJ2-7, with TRBD1 matching 8 bases. The CDR3 totals 14 residues. The trim removed 3 bases at V and 6 bases at J, leaving 7 bases unmatched. The germline V gene encodes CDR1 MDHEN and CDR2 SYDVKM. The CDR3 spells CASSFKGRGLEQYF. The CDR3 bases are TGTGCCAGCAGTTTTAAAGGCAGGGGGCTCGAGCAGTACTTC. The complete variable domain, with remaining parts taken from reference TRBV28 and TRBJ2-7, reads DVKVTQSSRYLVKRTGEKVFLECVQDMDHENMFWYRQDPGLGLRLIYFSYDVKMKEKGDIPEGYSVSREKKERFSLILESASTNQTSMYLCASSFKGRGLEQYFGPGTRLTVT.

This sequence joins TRBV5-5 and TRBJ2-2, with 9 positions matching TRBD1. Germline CDR1 is SGHKS and CDR2 is YYEKEE (reference sequence). This CDR3 contains 15 residues. The V and J ends lost 4 bases and 2 bases, in that order; junction bases with no gene match: 3. CDR3 sequence reads: CASSLGQGNTGELFF. Here the CDR3 DNA reads TGTGCCAGCAGCCTGGGACAGGGAAACACCGGGGAGCTGTTTTTT.

The table lists this clone with a few counts. The rearrangement links TRBV27 to TRBJ2-7, with a possible D match to TRBD2 (6 bases). Looked up from germline, CDR1 is MNHEY and CDR2 is SMNVEV (reference sequence). The ends were cut back, 5 bases at V and 5 bases at J, with 10 bases in the middle. The CDR3 totals 12 residues. In DNA, the CDR3 is TGTGCCAGCAGTCCAACTAGCAACGAGCAGTACTTC. This gives the protein CASSPTSNEQYF.

V and J are TRBV5-1 and TRBJ1-2; 7 nucleotides agree with TRBD1. The germline V gene has CDR1 SGHRS and CDR2 YFSETQ. This CDR3 contains 15 residues. J gave up 6 bases and V 2 bases, and 10 bases lay outside the gene matches. Here the CDR3 reads CASSFFDRASDGYTF. The CDR3 region has the DNA TGCGCCAGCAGCTTCTTTGACAGGGCGAGTGATGGCTACACCTTC.

This chain connects TRBV7-2 to TRBJ2-7; 11 bases are shared with TRBD2. The J segment lost 2 bases and the V segment lost 5 bases, leaving 5 bases of the junction unmatched. This CDR3 has 15 amino acids. CDR1 and CDR2 (germline): SGHTA, FQGNSA. The CDR3 loop is CASSASGGPTYEQYF. The CDR3 nucleotides are TGTGCCAGCAGCGCTAGCGGGGGGCCCACCTACGAGCAGTACTTC.

The chain is built from TRBV15 and TRBJ2-1, with TRBD1 identical over 7 bases. The CDR3 covers 16 residues. Per the germline V gene, CDR1 is LNHNV and CDR2 is YYDKDF (reference sequence). The junction had 6 bases not matched to a gene; V was cut back by 3 bases and J by 1 base. CDR3: CATSRPGTASYNEQFF. The CDR3 coding sequence is TGTGCCACCAGCAGGCCGGGGACAGCGTCCTACAATGAGCAGTTCTTC.

There are a few counts of this clone. The V gene is TRBV5-1, the J gene TRBJ1-1, with a possible D match to TRBD1 (5 bases). The V and J ends lost 5 bases and 4 bases respectively, with 12 bases between them. The CDR3 is 13 amino acids. Per germline, CDR1 SGHRS and CDR2 YFSETQ. The CDR3 sequence: CASSIRDGTEAFF. The CDR3 bases are TGCGCCAGCAGTATCAGGGATGGCACTGAAGCTTTCTTT. The full variable domain, with the rest looked up from reference TRBV5-1 and TRBJ1-1, is KAGVTQTPRYLIKTRGQQVTLSCSPISGHRSVSWYQQTPGQGLQFLFEYFSETQRNKGNFPGRFSGRQFSNSRSEMNVSTLELGDSALYLCASSIRDGTEAFFGQGTRLTVV.

The chain joins TRBV5-4 to TRBJ2-7; 11 bases are a match to TRBD1. CDR1 is SGHNT, CDR2 YYREEE, per germline (reference sequence). The CDR3 runs 15 residues. The V gene end was trimmed by 2 bases and the J gene end by 5 bases; junction bases not matched to a gene: 6. For the CDR3, the DNA is TGTGCCAGCAGCTTAGCGGGACAGGGGGGGGACGAGCAGTACTTC. Translated, it gives CASSLAGQGGDEQYF.

Concerning this clone: Its ends do not fully match the called genes, so a read error is possible. This chain uses TRBV7-9 with TRBJ2-5, with 10 bases lining up with TRBD2. The J call may not be correct, given that the DNA end is closer to TRBJ2-7. This CDR3 contains 15 residues. Germline CDR1 reads SEHNR; CDR2 reads FQNEAQ (reference sequence). CDR3 protein: CSSSLSASGSYEQYF. The CDR3 region has the DNA TGTTCCAGCAGCTTATCAGCTAGCGGGAGTTACGAGCAGTACTTC.

This clone was counted a single time. This chain uses TRBV5-3 with TRBJ2-7, with D tentatively TRBD2 (6 bases). TRBV5-3 belongs to the ORF category, with a function that is uncertain. V was cut by 3 bases and J by 1 base, with 14 bases left in between. This CDR3 contains 15 residues. The CDR3: CARSSPTGTSYEQYF. CDR3 in DNA: TGTGCCAGAAGCTCGCCTACCGGGACTTCCTACGAGCAGTACTTC.

This clone appeared a single time. The V gene is TRBV27, the J gene TRBJ2-3, with a possible D match to TRBD1 (5 bases). Germline assignment: CDR1 MNHEY and CDR2 SMNVEV (reference sequence). CDR3 length equals 15 residues. V lost 2 bases and J 0 bases, leaving 9 bases between the germline ends. CDR3 in DNA: TGTGCCAGCAGTTTAGACCAGGGCAGCACAGATACGCAGTATTTT. Amino acid sequence: CASSLDQGSTDTQYF.

V gene TRBV6-1 combines with J gene TRBJ2-1, with 14 positions matching TRBD2. This CDR3 is built from 15 residues. With 7 bases clipped from V and 12 bases from J, the junction kept 11 bases outside the gene matches. Germline-derived CDR1 and CDR2 are MNHNS and SASEGT. CDR3 sequence reads: CASIGTSGGRILQFF. CDR3 nucleotides: TGTGCCAGCATTGGGACTAGCGGGGGCCGCATTCTGCAGTTCTTC.

The chain combines TRBV10-3 with TRBJ2-3; TRBD1 is a possible D gene (5 bases). V was clipped by 6 bases and J by 6 bases, with 13 bases between them. Germline V gene data show CDR1 as ENHRY and CDR2 as SYGVKD. The CDR3 runs 13 residues. In DNA, the CDR3 is TGTGCCATCAGCCCGAATCCAGGGGATACGCAGTATTTT. This codes for CAISPNPGDTQYF.

The CDR3 loop is CASSQETTGLYEQYF. CDR3 DNA: TGCGCCAGCAGCCAAGAAACGACAGGTCTCTACGAGCAGTACTTC. The chain uses TRBV4-1 and TRBJ2-7, with D perhaps matching TRBD1 (6 bases). CDR3 size: 15 residues. Deletions cut 0 bases from V and 3 bases from J, with 12 bases between. CDR1 MGHRA and CDR2 YSYEKL come from the germline V gene.

The chain links TRBV5-1 to TRBJ1-4, with a possible D match to TRBD1 (6 bases). Trimming removed 3 bases at V and 6 bases at J, with 21 bases between. CDR1 is SGHRS, CDR2 YFSETQ, per germline. The CDR3 length is 17 residues. CDR3 coding DNA: TGCGCCAGCAGCTCCCTAAGCGCGGGGGGCTTGGATGAAAAACTGTTTTTT. Translation gives CASSSLSAGGLDEKLFF.

The table lists this clone with a few counts. V is TRBV7-2 and J is TRBJ2-7, with a tentative D call TRBD2 (6 bases). V was clipped by 4 bases and J by 0 bases, with 10 bases between them. This CDR3 comprises 14 residues. The germline V gene encodes CDR1 SGHTA and CDR2 FQGNSA. The CDR3 bases are TGTGCCAGCAGCTCCCGGGGGTCCTCCTACGAGCAGTACTTC. Its translation: CASSSRGSSYEQYF.

The genes are TRBV2 and TRBJ2-7; 7 bases agree with TRBD1. From germline, CDR1 is SNHLY and CDR2 FYNNEI. The CDR3 consists of 13 residues. Trimming took 8 bases from V and 6 from J; bases not matched to a gene: 10. CDR3 sequence: CASSFGQATEQYF. CDR3 DNA: TGTGCCAGCTCCTTTGGACAGGCGACCGAGCAGTACTTC.

V usage is TRBV4-3 and J usage is TRBJ2-3; 7 bases agree with TRBD1. The germline gives CDR1 LGHNA, CDR2 YSLEER. The CDR3 sequence is 15 residues long. V trimming: 3 bases; J trimming: 2 bases; junction bases outside the gene matches: 5. The DNA for the CDR3 is TGCGCCAGCAGCCAGGTGGGACAGCCCACAGATACGCAGTATTTT. Protein: CASSQVGQPTDTQYF.

The genes are TRBV5-8 and TRBJ2-5; a possible D gene is TRBD2 (6 bases). The V gene's germline CDR1 is SGHTS and CDR2 YDEGEE. The CDR3 has 14 amino acids. Trimming left V 0 bases short and J 3 bases short, with 9 bases between. As DNA, the CDR3 is TGTGCCAGCAGCTTGGATGGAGGGAAAGAGACCCAGTACTTC. It translates to CASSLDGGKETQYF.

The rearrangement links TRBV29-1 to TRBJ1-5; TRBD1 is a possible D gene (5 bases). Germline values: CDR1 SQVTM, CDR2 ANQGSEA. V was shortened by 6 bases and J by 4 bases, with 22 bases between the two germline ends. The CDR3 sequence is 16 residues long. CDR3 protein: CSVSGIWGDSNQPQHF. In DNA, the CDR3 is TGCAGCGTGTCGGGAATTTGGGGGGACTCAAATCAGCCCCAGCATTTT.

V and J are TRBV19 and TRBJ2-7, with 11 bases that match TRBD1. There are 14 residues in the CDR3. The V and J ends lost 5 bases and 3 bases, in that order; junction bases with no gene match: 3. CDR1 is LNHDA and CDR2 is SQIVND in the germline V gene (reference sequence). CDR3 in amino acids: CASSVGTGGYEQYF. CDR3 coding DNA: TGTGCCAGTAGTGTGGGGACAGGGGGCTACGAGCAGTACTTC.

This chain connects TRBV19 to TRBJ2-2; D is uncertain. The CDR3 extends over 15 amino acids. V was cut by 8 bases and J by 1 base, with 14 bases left in between. Germline lookup yields CDR1 LNHDA and CDR2 SQIVND (reference sequence). CDR3 coding DNA: TGTGCCAGTCGTCCCATGAGTGGGAACACCGGGGAGCTGTTTTTT. Residues: CASRPMSGNTGELFF.

DNA for the CDR3: TGTGCCAGCAGTCCAAGGGTAGCGGGAGGGGTACATGAAAGAAGTGAGCAGTTCTTC. Translation: CASSPRVAGGVHERSEQFF. The chain joins TRBV6-4 to TRBJ2-1, with 11 bases fitting TRBD2. The V gene's germline CDR1 is MRHNA and CDR2 SNTAGT. This CDR3 spans 19 amino acids. V shed 5 bases, J shed 9 bases, and the junction held 21 bases outside the gene matches.